This passage covers 23 T cell receptor beta chains from one sample sequenced in a study of T cell responses to AZD1222 COVID-19 vaccine (dated by TCRdb to the early 2020s). The label giving this sample's time point can be read as: baseline before first vaccination. The library was made by the immunoSEQ multiplex PCR assay. What TCRdb holds here is the immuneACCESS table cut down to in-frame rearrangements. Part of the clones is not present; checked against another copy, under half of the missing clones reflect an unresolved V gene, and the others are unexplained. The sample has approximately 160,000 clones on record, roughly 87% of them singletons. About 2.8% of the sample belongs to the ten largest clones. The material was peripheral blood, obtained on day 0 of AZD1222 vaccination. These receptors all come from an adult in good health.

The chain employs TRBV19 and TRBJ1-5, with D perhaps TRBD1 (6 bases). Trimming took 5 bases from V and 6 from J, leaving 17 bases between them. Germline V gene sequence: CDR1 LNHDA, CDR2 SQIVND (reference sequence). The CDR3 is made up of 15 amino acids. CDR3 loop: CASSSGTSLSQPQHF. The CDR3 DNA reads TGTGCCAGTAGTTCCGGGACAAGTCTAAGTCAGCCCCAGCATTTT.

The chain combines TRBV2 with TRBJ2-1, with 7 positions matching TRBD2. This CDR3 has 14 residues. Germline loops: CDR1 SNHLY, CDR2 FYNNEI. J gave up 2 bases and V 6 bases, and 4 bases lay outside the gene matches. The CDR3 DNA reads TGTGCCAGCAGACGAGCGGGAACCTACAATGAGCAGTTCTTC. As protein: CASRRAGTYNEQFF.

The chain joins TRBV28 to TRBJ1-4; D might be TRBD1 (6 bases). Between the trimmed V and J ends, which lost 5 bases and 2 bases, there was a span of 12 bases. CDR1 and CDR2 (germline): MDHEN, SYDVKM. The CDR3 loop spans 15 amino acids. As DNA, the CDR3 is TGTGCCAGCAGTCAAGCAACAGGGACTAATGAAAAACTGTTTTTT. It translates to CASSQATGTNEKLFF.

The chain has TRBV27 and TRBJ1-4; no clear D gene. The CDR3 spans 13 residues. Trimming took 3 bases from V and 3 from J, leaving 5 bases between them. In germline, CDR1 is MNHEY, CDR2 SMNVEV (reference sequence). The CDR3 region is CASSFTANEKLFF. Written as DNA, the CDR3 is TGTGCCAGCAGTTTTACGGCTAATGAAAAACTGTTTTTT.

The genes are TRBV15 and TRBJ1-1; D not resolved. V was trimmed by 2 bases and J by 3 bases, leaving 10 bases between them. The CDR3 loop spans 14 amino acids. CDR1 and CDR2 (germline): LNHNV, YYDKDF (reference sequence). CDR3 region: CATSRRGPDTEAFF. The CDR3 DNA is TGTGCCACCAGCAGACGCGGTCCGGACACTGAAGCTTTCTTT.

The V call is TRBV29-1, the J call TRBJ1-2; D ambiguous. In germline, CDR1 is SQVTM, CDR2 ANQGSEA. This CDR3 is built from 13 residues. V was clipped by 4 bases and J by 3 bases, with 12 bases between them. In DNA, the CDR3 is TGCAGCGTTGGAGGAGGCTGGGACTATGGCTACACCTTC. This codes for CSVGGGWDYGYTF.

This chain uses TRBV27 with TRBJ2-5; D perhaps matches TRBD2 (5 bases). The CDR3 extends over 13 amino acids. The V gene lost 3 bases and the J gene lost 5 bases, with 10 bases spanning the gap. Germline V gives CDR1 MNHEY, CDR2 SMNVEV (reference sequence). CDR3: CASSLFRGETQYF. CDR3 bases: TGTGCCAGCAGTTTGTTCCGAGGGGAGACCCAGTACTTC.

The V and J genes are TRBV6-5 and TRBJ1-6; no clear D. In germline, CDR1 is MNHEY, CDR2 SVGAGI. Trimming took 7 bases from V and 8 from J, leaving 12 bases between them. This CDR3 is built from 13 residues. CDR3 DNA sequence: TGTGCCAGCAAACCTGGAGGATATTCACCCCTCCACTTT. Translating it yields CASKPGGYSPLHF.

The rearrangement links TRBV10-1 to TRBJ2-7; D remains ambiguous. Germline CDR1 WNHNN, CDR2 SYGVQD (reference sequence). The CDR3 extends over 13 amino acids. The V end lost 3 bases, the J end lost 4 bases, and 10 bases lay between the germline ends. CDR3 bases: TGCGCCAGCAGTGACTCGGACCAATACGAGCAGTACTTC. It translates to CASSDSDQYEQYF.

The chain uses TRBV19 and TRBJ1-2; possibly TRBD1 for D (5 bases). The CDR3 is made up of 15 amino acids. V was clipped by 0 bases and J by 2 bases, with 10 bases between them. Germline CDR1 and CDR2: LNHDA and SQIVND (reference sequence). For the CDR3, the DNA is TGTGCCAGTAGTATAGAGGGGACCGGGAACTATGGCTACACCTTC. It codes for CASSIEGTGNYGYTF.

The rearrangement links TRBV20-1 to TRBJ1-5; 7 bases map to TRBD1. Per the germline V gene, CDR1 is DFQATT and CDR2 is SNEGSKA (reference sequence). The CDR3 contains 15 residues. J was trimmed by 6 bases and V by 3 bases; bases with no gene match: 11. The CDR3 reads CSASTGAGGSQPQHF. In DNA, the CDR3 is TGCAGTGCTAGTACCGGGGCAGGGGGAAGTCAGCCCCAGCATTTT.

V gene TRBV25-1 combines with J gene TRBJ2-1; 11 bases agree with TRBD2. The germline CDR1 and CDR2 sequences are MGHDK and SYGVNS. V lost 5 bases and J lost 8; bases outside the gene matches: 14. CDR3 length: 17 amino acids. CDR3 protein: CASSQRVLAGVTHEQFF. Written as DNA, the CDR3 is TGTGCCAGCAGTCAGAGGGTACTAGCGGGAGTAACCCATGAGCAGTTCTTC.

The chain joins TRBV28 to TRBJ2-7; D uncertain. Trimming stripped 4 bases from V and 3 bases from J, with 7 bases between. This CDR3 is built from 12 residues. Germline assignment: CDR1 MDHEN and CDR2 SYDVKM. This CDR3 reads CASSSGNYEQYF. CDR3 DNA sequence: TGTGCCAGCAGTTCGGGTAACTACGAGCAGTACTTC.

This chain connects TRBV6-1 to TRBJ1-1; TRBD1 is a possible D gene (5 bases). Germline values: CDR1 MNHNS, CDR2 SASEGT. The CDR3 covers 15 residues. With 0 bases removed from V and 5 bases from J, the gap between germline ends came to 13 bases. The CDR3 region is CASSEAGGVRTEAFF. The CDR3, as DNA: TGTGCCAGCAGTGAAGCTGGAGGGGTAAGGACTGAAGCTTTCTTT.

V is TRBV11-2 and J is TRBJ2-7; D remains unclear. The CDR3 is made up of 13 amino acids. Germline CDR1 reads SGHAT; CDR2 reads FQNNGV. V gave up 0 bases and J gave up 5 bases, with 8 bases separating them. DNA of the CDR3: TGTGCCAGCAGCTTAGACGGGTGGGACGAGCAGTACTTC. Translated: CASSLDGWDEQYF.

The count of this clone is one. The chain recombines TRBV15 with TRBJ1-4; no reliable D call. This CDR3 region has 15 residues. The germline V gene encodes CDR1 LNHNV and CDR2 YYDKDF (reference sequence). Between the trimmed V and J ends, which lost 3 bases and 0 bases, there was a span of 8 bases. The CDR3 coding sequence is TGTGCCACCAGCAGCCGCGGGCCAACTAATGAAAAACTGTTTTTT. Translation gives CATSSRGPTNEKLFF.

The chain carries TRBV7-3 and TRBJ2-5; 7 bases agree with TRBD1. Germline trimming cut 4 bases from V and 4 bases from J; bases unmatched to any gene: 9. The germline V gene encodes CDR1 SGHTA and CDR2 FQGTGA. The CDR3 covers 15 residues. Here the CDR3 DNA reads TGTGCCAGCAGCTCCACAGGGGTGACGGGAGAGACCCAGTACTTC. Its protein is CASSSTGVTGETQYF. Full variable domain (remainder filled in from reference TRBV7-3 and TRBJ2-5): GAGVSQTPSNKVTEKGKYVELRCDPISGHTALYWYRQSLGQGPEFLIYFQGTGAADDSGLPNDRFFAVRPEGSVSTLKIQRTERGDSAVYLCASSSTGVTGETQYFGPGTRLLVL.

The chain employs TRBV7-3 and TRBJ2-3; 7 bases are shared with TRBD2. Germline loops: CDR1 SGHTA, CDR2 FQGTGA. The CDR3 runs 18 residues. V trimming: 5 bases; J trimming: 6 bases; junction bases outside the gene matches: 20. This CDR3 reads CASSARLGGRQSEDTQYF. CDR3 DNA sequence: TGTGCCAGCAGCGCGAGATTAGGCGGGAGACAGTCTGAGGATACGCAGTATTTT.

The V gene is TRBV15, the J gene TRBJ2-7, with 9 bases fitting TRBD1. The germline CDR1 and CDR2 sequences are LNHNV and YYDKDF (reference sequence). Trimming at V came to 0 bases and at J to 2 bases, leaving 2 bases not matched to a gene. CDR3 length: 15 amino acids. The CDR3, as DNA: TGTGCCACCAGCAGAGAAGGGACAGGGACCTACGAGCAGTACTTC. Its protein is CATSREGTGTYEQYF. The whole variable domain, filled in from reference TRBV15 and TRBJ2-7, reads DAMVIQNPRYQVTQFGKPVTLSCSQTLNHNVMYWYQQKSSQAPKLLFHYYDKDFNNEADTPDNFQSRRPNTSFCFLDIRSPGLGDTAMYLCATSREGTGTYEQYFGPGTRLTVT.

This chain connects TRBV15 to TRBJ2-1; TRBD2 aligns across 8 bases. The germline gives CDR1 LNHNV, CDR2 YYDKDF (reference sequence). J was trimmed by 8 bases and V by 4 bases; bases with no gene match: 7. This CDR3 has 14 amino acids. Here the CDR3 reads CATSKGLASDEQFF. The CDR3 bases are TGTGCCACCAGCAAAGGACTAGCATCCGATGAGCAGTTCTTC.

This chain connects TRBV5-1 to TRBJ2-7; D uncertain. Germline V gene sequence: CDR1 SGHRS, CDR2 YFSETQ. V shed 0 bases and J shed 0 bases, with 7 bases lying between them. The CDR3 runs 14 residues. CDR3 nucleotide sequence: TGCGCCAGCAGCTTGGTCGGTTCCTCCTACGAGCAGTACTTC. It specifies CASSLVGSSYEQYF.

This chain joins TRBV27 and TRBJ2-7; 7 nucleotides match TRBD2. With V trimmed by 2 bases and J by 5 bases, 3 bases remained unmatched. Germline CDR1 and CDR2: MNHEY and SMNVEV (reference sequence). The CDR3 length is 13 residues. CDR3 DNA: TGTGCCAGCAGTTTAACTAGCGCGAACGAGCAGTACTTC. Protein: CASSLTSANEQYF.

The chain joins TRBV13 to TRBJ2-5, with 10 positions matching TRBD2. The CDR3 has 15 amino acids. Losses at the gene ends were 5 bases for V and 5 bases for J; bases not matched to a gene: 8. Germline CDR1 reads PRHDT; CDR2 reads FYEKMQ (reference sequence). As DNA, the CDR3 is TGTGCCAGCAGCCCCCGGGGACTAGCGAGCGAGACCCAGTACTTC. It specifies CASSPRGLASETQYF.